These 31 T cell receptor beta chains were all obtained from the same sample, sequenced in a study of cytomegalovirus exposure and HLA in healthy donors. Sequencing was performed with immunoSEQ multiplex PCR; in TCRdb, only in-frame clones are kept and a portion is missing. Among approximately 80,000 clones, over 85% were seen once, and the ten largest hold around 3.3%. Sequencing used PBMCs. These receptors were obtained from a woman aged 25-40 years in good health and CMV-seronegative.

This chain connects TRBV10-3 to TRBJ2-6, with 8 bases aligning to TRBD2. The V gene end was trimmed by 2 bases and the J gene end by 0 bases; junction bases not matched to a gene: 0. CDR1 is ENHRY, CDR2 SYGVKD, per germline. The CDR3 totals 16 residues. The CDR3 sequence is CAISEREGSGANVLTF. The CDR3 DNA reads TGTGCCATCAGTGAGCGGGAGGGCTCTGGGGCCAACGTCCTGACTTTC.

This chain joins TRBV5-1 and TRBJ2-1, with 9 nucleotides matching TRBD1. Germline V gives CDR1 SGHRS, CDR2 YFSETQ. The CDR3 extends over 19 amino acids. J was trimmed by 5 bases and V by 0 bases; bases with no gene match: 15. The CDR3 loop reads CASSLAMGTNRGRDNEQFF. The DNA of the CDR3 is TGCGCCAGCAGCTTGGCTATGGGTACAAACAGGGGGCGTGACAATGAGCAGTTCTTC.

The gene calls are TRBV5-1 and TRBJ2-7; D possibly corresponds to TRBD1 (6 bases). V was shortened by 0 bases and J by 4 bases, with 11 bases between the two germline ends. The CDR3 is 14 residues long. Germline loops: CDR1 SGHRS, CDR2 YFSETQ. CDR3 sequence reads: CASSLAGQKYEQYF. CDR3 nucleotides: TGCGCCAGCAGCTTGGCAGGACAGAAATACGAGCAGTACTTC.

This chain uses TRBV4-1 with TRBJ2-3; D might be TRBD2 (6 bases). V shed 3 bases and J shed 6 bases, with 10 bases lying between them. Germline CDR1 reads MGHRA; CDR2 reads YSYEKL. The CDR3 loop spans 13 amino acids. The DNA for the CDR3 is TGCGCCAGCAGCCAGACCCGGGAGGATACGCAGTATTTT. Translated: CASSQTREDTQYF.

In DNA, the CDR3 is TGCGCCAGCAGCCCGACTAGTTTTGGGGATACGCAGTATTTT. Amino acid sequence: CASSPTSFGDTQYF. The V gene is TRBV5-1, the J gene TRBJ2-3; a weak D match, TRBD2 (6 bases). CDR3 length: 14 residues. Trimming cost V 4 bases and J 6 bases, with 15 bases left between them. Germline-derived CDR1 and CDR2 are SGHRS and YFSETQ. The full variable domain, with the rest looked up from reference TRBV5-1 and TRBJ2-3, is KAGVTQTPRYLIKTRGQQVTLSCSPISGHRSVSWYQQTPGQGLQFLFEYFSETQRNKGNFPGRFSGRQFSNSRSEMNVSTLELGDSALYLCASSPTSFGDTQYFGPGTRLTVL.

The chain combines TRBV7-7 with TRBJ2-3; 7 bases are a match to TRBD1. The CDR3 contains 14 residues. Germline V gene sequence: CDR1 SSHAT, CDR2 FNYEAQ (reference sequence). V gave up 2 bases and J gave up 6 bases; unmatched junction bases: 5. CDR3 sequence: CASSLRTGADTQYF. CDR3 bases: TGTGCCAGCAGCTTACGAACAGGGGCGGATACGCAGTATTTT.

The chain links TRBV27 to TRBJ2-5; tentative D call: TRBD1 (6 bases). This CDR3 has 15 amino acids. V was trimmed by 4 bases and J by 3 bases, leaving 15 bases between them. Germline-derived CDR1 and CDR2 are MNHEY and SMNVEV (reference sequence). DNA of the CDR3: TGTGCCAGCAGTTCTCCCTTCAGGGGTGAAGAGACCCAGTACTTC. Residues: CASSSPFRGEETQYF.

The chain recombines TRBV19 with TRBJ1-1, with a tentative D call TRBD1 (6 bases). The V end was cut by 7 bases, the J end by 1 base, with 13 bases between. Looked up from germline, CDR1 is LNHDA and CDR2 is SQIVND (reference sequence). This CDR3 is built from 14 residues. The CDR3 DNA follows: TGTGCCAGTATACCGGGACAAAAGAACACTGAAGCTTTCTTT. It specifies CASIPGQKNTEAFF.

V usage is TRBV14 and J usage is TRBJ1-6; 9 bases are shared with TRBD1. Unmatched junction bases numbered 4, after V lost 3 bases and J lost 7 bases. The germline gives CDR1 SGHDN, CDR2 FVKESK. The CDR3 runs to 15 residues. This chain's CDR3 is CASSHRGQGNSPLHF. The CDR3 nucleotides read TGTGCCAGCAGCCACCGGGGACAGGGAAATTCACCCCTCCACTTT.

As regards this clone: Compared with germline, one end of the junction differs, possibly owing to a read error. V gene TRBV7-7 combines with J gene TRBJ2-2, with 9 bases matching TRBD1. The CDR3 runs 16 residues. Germline-derived CDR1 and CDR2 are SSHAT and FNYEAQ (reference sequence). This CDR3 reads CASSPLAGQGTGELFF. Written as DNA, the CDR3 is TGTGCTAGCAGCCCCCTCGCGGGACAGGGCACCGGGGAGCTGTTTTTT.

This chain links TRBV28 with TRBJ1-2; tentative D call: TRBD1 (6 bases). V was clipped by 6 bases and J by 7 bases, with 15 bases between them. The CDR3 has 13 amino acids. CDR1 and CDR2 (germline): MDHEN, SYDVKM. DNA of the CDR3: TGTGCCAGCAGCCTACAGGGTTTGTCTGGCTACACCTTC. Translating gives CASSLQGLSGYTF.

V and J are TRBV5-1 and TRBJ1-2; TRBD1 matches at 11 bases. Germline V CDR1 and CDR2: SGHRS, YFSETQ. V was pared by 5 bases and J by 0 bases, with 6 bases of the junction left unmatched. This CDR3 is built from 16 residues. The CDR3 sequence is CASSPGTGGPNYGYTF. The DNA of the CDR3 is TGCGCCAGCAGTCCCGGGACAGGGGGTCCTAACTATGGCTACACCTTC. Filled out from reference TRBV5-1 and TRBJ1-2, the complete variable domain reads KAGVTQTPRYLIKTRGQQVTLSCSPISGHRSVSWYQQTPGQGLQFLFEYFSETQRNKGNFPGRFSGRQFSNSRSEMNVSTLELGDSALYLCASSPGTGGPNYGYTFGSGTRLTVV.

The chain uses TRBV29-1 and TRBJ2-7; D is undetermined. CDR3 length equals 13 residues. Deletions cut 3 bases from V and 7 bases from J, with 16 bases between. Germline CDR1 SQVTM, CDR2 ANQGSEA. The CDR3 DNA reads as TGCAGCGTTGACGATAGTTCCGCAGGAGAGCAGTACTTC. This translates into CSVDDSSAGEQYF.

V usage is TRBV5-6 and J usage is TRBJ1-3; 8 nucleotides line up with TRBD1. After removal of 0 bases from V and 1 base from J, the junction contained 6 bases not matched to a gene. CDR1 SGHDT and CDR2 YYEEEE come from the germline V gene. The length of the CDR3 is 17 residues. The CDR3 sequence is CASSLGGQGTSGNTIYF. CDR3 coding DNA: TGTGCCAGCAGCTTGGGCGGACAGGGTACATCTGGAAACACCATATATTTT.

V is TRBV7-2 and J is TRBJ1-1; a possible D gene is TRBD1 (6 bases). The CDR3 extends over 15 amino acids. CDR1 is SGHTA, CDR2 FQGNSA, per germline. V was shortened by 2 bases and J by 4 bases, with 14 bases between the two germline ends. In DNA form, the CDR3 reads TGTGCCAGCAGCTTATTTTCGGGACATATCACTGAAGCTTTCTTT. Its translation: CASSLFSGHITEAFF.

V usage is TRBV7-8 and J usage is TRBJ1-2; D call uncertain. V lost 1 base, J lost 2 bases, and 5 bases lay in between. CDR3 length: 13 residues. Germline CDR1 SGHVS, CDR2 FQNEAQ. Here the CDR3 reads CASSLEQNYGYTF. For the CDR3, the DNA is TGTGCCAGCAGCTTAGAACAGAACTATGGCTACACCTTC.

The chain couples TRBV15 to TRBJ2-1; possible D gene TRBD2, 10 bases. V was clipped by 1 base and J by 0 bases, with 28 bases between them. The CDR3 contains 22 residues. Germline V gives CDR1 LNHNV, CDR2 YYDKDF (reference sequence). The CDR3 loop reads CATSRVRQGGLAGVSSYNEQFF. In DNA, the CDR3 is TGTGCCACCAGCAGAGTCCGACAGGGGGGGCTAGCGGGAGTCAGCTCCTACAATGAGCAGTTCTTC.

V gene TRBV7-3 combines with J gene TRBJ1-1; a weak D match, TRBD1 (6 bases). The V and J ends lost 0 bases and 0 bases respectively, with 8 bases between them. This CDR3 spans 15 amino acids. The germline V gene has CDR1 SGHTA and CDR2 FQGTGA. The CDR3 loop reads CASSLTWDMNTEAFF. CDR3 sequence (DNA): TGTGCCAGCAGCTTAACCTGGGACATGAACACTGAAGCTTTCTTT.

Only one count was recorded for this clone. V gene TRBV30 combines with J gene TRBJ2-1; TRBD1 matches 9 bases. Losses at the gene ends were 3 bases for V and 9 bases for J; bases not matched to a gene: 12. The CDR3 totals 15 residues. Germline assignment: CDR1 GTSNPN and CDR2 SVGIG (reference sequence). Here the CDR3 reads CAWSPGTGSFAEQFF. The CDR3 region has the DNA TGTGCCTGGAGCCCCGGGACAGGGAGTTTCGCTGAGCAGTTCTTC.

The rearrangement joins TRBV7-2 to TRBJ1-5, with a weak D call TRBD1 (5 bases). V was trimmed by 0 bases and J by 5 bases, leaving 5 bases between them. CDR1 is SGHTA, CDR2 FQGNSA, per germline. The CDR3 runs 13 residues. CDR3 protein: CASSLARDQPQHF. The CDR3 DNA sequence: TGTGCCAGCAGCTTAGCCAGGGATCAGCCCCAGCATTTT.

This rearrangement joins TRBV29-1 to TRBJ2-3; 11 nucleotides line up with TRBD2. The V gene end was trimmed by 3 bases and the J gene end by 6 bases; junction bases not matched to a gene: 5. The germline V gene has CDR1 SQVTM and CDR2 ANQGSEA. The CDR3 length is 14 residues. The CDR3, as DNA: TGCAGCGTTGAGACTAGCGGGGAGGTGGATACGCAGTATTTT. This codes for CSVETSGEVDTQYF.

The chain combines TRBV7-3 with TRBJ2-1, with TRBD2 matching over 7 bases. V lost 5 bases to trimming and J lost 5 bases; unmatched junction nucleotides: 12. Germline assignment: CDR1 SGHTA and CDR2 FQGTGA. The CDR3 consists of 16 residues. CDR3 sequence reads: CASSPTGSGANNEQFF. The CDR3 DNA follows: TGTGCCAGCAGCCCCACCGGGAGCGGGGCTAACAATGAGCAGTTCTTC.

The chain couples TRBV9 to TRBJ1-4; D is unclear. CDR1 and CDR2 from the germline V gene are SGDLS and YYNGEE. The CDR3 sequence is 17 residues long. V was shortened by 0 bases and J by 0 bases, with 12 bases between the two germline ends. The CDR3 region is CASSVGSNDATNEKLFF. The CDR3 DNA reads as TGTGCCAGCAGCGTAGGTAGTAACGATGCAACTAATGAAAAACTGTTTTTT. The full variable domain, in which reference TRBV9 and TRBJ1-4 provide the parts outside the CDR3, is DSGVTQTPKHLITATGQRVTLRCSPRSGDLSVYWYQQSLDQGLQFLIQYYNGEERAKGNILERFSAQQFPDLHSELNLSSLELGDSALYFCASSVGSNDATNEKLFFGSGTQLSVL.

The V gene is TRBV5-1, the J gene TRBJ1-1; 7 nucleotides agree with TRBD1. With V trimmed by 1 base and J by 5 bases, 8 bases remained unmatched. CDR3 length: 15 residues. Germline V gives CDR1 SGHRS, CDR2 YFSETQ. Here the CDR3 DNA reads TGCGCCAGCAGCTTGCCGACAGCGACAGGGACTGAAGCTTTCTTT. The encoded protein is CASSLPTATGTEAFF.

This clone was seen once. The genes are TRBV19 and TRBJ1-1, with 11 positions matching TRBD1. The CDR3 extends over 15 amino acids. CDR1 LNHDA and CDR2 SQIVND come from the germline V gene (reference sequence). Unmatched junction bases numbered 8, after V lost 5 bases and J lost 6 bases. For the CDR3, the DNA is TGTGCCAGTAGTTTCCGGGACAGGGGGTTCGCTGAAGCTTTCTTT. Its protein product is CASSFRDRGFAEAFF.

The V and J genes are TRBV4-2 and TRBJ2-1, with 12 bases that match TRBD2. Germline trimming cut 0 bases from V and 9 bases from J; bases unmatched to any gene: 6. Germline V gene data show CDR1 as LGHNA and CDR2 as YNFKEQ. CDR3 size: 16 residues. DNA for the CDR3: TGTGCCAGCAGCCAAGATCCGACTAGCGGGAGAAGTGAGCAGTTCTTC. Amino acids: CASSQDPTSGRSEQFF.

CDR3 amino acids: CATRTGIGNQPQHF. The CDR3 DNA is TGTGCCACCAGGACAGGGATTGGCAATCAGCCCCAGCATTTT. V gene TRBV2 combines with J gene TRBJ1-5, with 8 positions matching TRBD1. Germline CDR1 reads SNHLY; CDR2 reads FYNNEI. Trimming took 10 bases from V and 2 from J; bases not matched to a gene: 7. The CDR3 sequence is 14 residues long. Full variable domain (outside the CDR3, taken from reference TRBV2 and TRBJ1-5): EPEVTQTPSHQVTQMGQEVILRCVPISNHLYFYWYRQILGQKVEFLVSFYNNEISEKSEIFDDQFSVERPDGSNFTLKIRSTKLEDSAMYFCATRTGIGNQPQHFGDGTRLSIL.

The V gene is TRBV9, the J gene TRBJ1-1; perhaps TRBD1 as D (5 bases). The CDR3 runs 13 residues. The germline V and J ends were trimmed by 0 bases and 7 bases, with 10 bases remaining between them. Germline V lookup: CDR1 SGDLS, CDR2 YYNGEE. Here the CDR3 reads CASSVATESEAFF. In nucleotides, the CDR3 is TGTGCCAGCAGCGTAGCGACAGAAAGTGAAGCTTTCTTT.

A single count supports this clone. As DNA, the CDR3 is TGCGCCAGCAGCCAAGAATCCGGACAGCTTAGGGACACCATATATTTT. Protein sequence: CASSQESGQLRDTIYF. The chain joins TRBV4-3 to TRBJ1-3; the D gene is possibly TRBD1 (6 bases). CDR1 and CDR2 (germline): LGHNA, YSLEER. The CDR3 has 16 residues. Trimming shortened V by 0 bases and J by 8 bases, and 17 bases separated the two germline ends.

V usage is TRBV2 and J usage is TRBJ2-5; D possibly corresponds to TRBD2 (5 bases). V was cut by 0 bases and J by 5 bases, with 13 bases left in between. From germline, CDR1 is SNHLY and CDR2 FYNNEI. The CDR3 consists of 15 residues. The CDR3 bases are TGTGCCAGCAGTGAAGCGTCGACTATCCGGGAGACCCAGTACTTC. The encoded protein is CASSEASTIRETQYF.

This clone was detected once. The J gene is TRBJ2-2, the V gene TRBV5-6; TRBD2 aligns across 9 bases. Germline assignment: CDR1 SGHDT and CDR2 YYEEEE. V was pared by 1 base and J by 10 bases, with 2 bases of the junction left unmatched. CDR3 length equals 13 residues. CDR3 sequence reads: CASSLTGLAELFF. Written as DNA, the CDR3 is TGTGCCAGCAGCTTGACGGGACTAGCGGAGCTGTTTTTT.